Below are 27 T cell receptor beta chains sequenced from a single sample in a study of radiotherapy plus CTLA-4 blockade in lung cancer (dated by TCRdb to the late 2010s). The library came from the immunoSEQ multiplex PCR assay. In its TCRdb copy, this immuneACCESS table keeps in-frame sequences only and misses some clones. Where compared with another copy, unresolved V genes explain less than half of these, and the others have no known cause. The sample table shows about 120,000 clones, and roughly 77% are seen once. Of the sample, about 3.3% falls within the top ten clones. The sample was peripheral blood, taken from a patient treated with radiotherapy plus ipilimumab. The receptors derive from a human donor with non-small cell lung cancer that progressed on radiotherapy plus ipilimumab. Some clones in this sample may be carry-over from other donors' samples.

This clone was seen more than once but under ten times. Here the CDR3 DNA reads TGTGCCAGCATCCCAGGACAGGAAACCCACGAGCAGTACTTC. Translating gives CASIPGQETHEQYF. This chain uses TRBV6-1 with TRBJ2-7, with 7 positions matching TRBD1. The V gene end was trimmed by 7 bases and the J gene end by 5 bases; junction bases not matched to a gene: 11. The CDR3 spans 14 residues. Germline V gene sequence: CDR1 MNHNS, CDR2 SASEGT.

Only a few counts were recorded for this clone. The V and J genes are TRBV29-1 and TRBJ1-2; D not certain. The CDR3 totals 13 residues. Trimming removed 3 bases from V and 8 bases from J, with 16 bases in between. The V gene's germline CDR1 is SQVTM and CDR2 ANQGSEA. CDR3 nucleotide sequence: TGCAGCGTTGACGCGGGCCTAAGCGACGGCTACACCTTC. The encoded protein is CSVDAGLSDGYTF.

J is TRBJ1-4 and V is TRBV9; D not resolved. Germline V gene data show CDR1 as SGDLS and CDR2 as YYNGEE. V shed 1 base and J shed 7 bases, with 14 bases lying between them. The CDR3 runs 15 residues. The CDR3: CASSVFAGSGEKLFF. In nucleotides, the CDR3 is TGTGCCAGCAGCGTATTTGCGGGGTCCGGTGAAAAACTGTTTTTT.

This clone has just a few counts. This CDR3 is CASRGRGDTGELFF. The CDR3 nucleotides read TGTGCCAGCAGAGGCAGGGGGGACACCGGGGAGCTGTTTTTT. The chain employs TRBV2 and TRBJ2-2, with D maybe TRBD1 (7 bases). Trimming pared 6 bases from V and 3 bases from J, leaving 11 bases between. CDR3 length equals 14 residues. CDR1 is SNHLY and CDR2 is FYNNEI in the germline V gene.

This clone was recorded only once. The chain has TRBV5-1 and TRBJ2-1; 7 bases map to TRBD2. Germline-derived CDR1 and CDR2 are SGHRS and YFSETQ. V dropped 0 bases and J dropped 13; count of bases not matched to a gene: 7. CDR3 length: 13 residues. The CDR3 DNA reads TGCGCCAGCAGCTTGGACTCGCGGGGGTATCAGTTCTTC. Encoded protein: CASSLDSRGYQFF.

The chain uses TRBV7-2 and TRBJ1-5; D unresolved. Trimming took off 5 bases at V and 0 bases at J, with 14 bases between the two ends. This CDR3 is 16 amino acids long. CDR1 and CDR2 from the germline V gene are SGHTA and FQGNSA. CDR3 protein: CASSVRPRYSNQPQHF. CDR3 bases: TGTGCCAGCAGCGTCCGACCGAGATATAGCAATCAGCCCCAGCATTTT. Combining the CDR3 with reference TRBV7-2 and TRBJ1-5 gives the whole variable domain GAGVSQSPSNKVTEKGKDVELRCDPISGHTALYWYRQSLGQGLEFLIYFQGNSAPDKSGLPSDRFSAERTGGSVSTLTIQRTQQEDSAVYLCASSVRPRYSNQPQHFGDGTRLSIL.

The rearrangement links TRBV11-2 to TRBJ2-2; D not certain. The V end lost 6 bases, the J end lost 6 bases, and 8 bases lay between the germline ends. The CDR3 runs 12 residues. CDR1 is SGHAT, CDR2 FQNNGV, per germline. In nucleotides, the CDR3 is TGTGCCAGCAGTTTCGGAGCCGGGGAGCTGTTTTTT. It translates to CASSFGAGELFF.

The genes are TRBV29-1 and TRBJ1-2; possibly TRBD1 for D (6 bases). CDR3 length: 14 residues. Germline CDR1 is SQVTM and CDR2 is ANQGSEA. V was pared by 4 bases and J by 4 bases, with 16 bases between. CDR3 nucleotides: TGCAGCGTTGGACGCACGGGCAGGGGCTATGGCTACACCTTC. Translated, it gives CSVGRTGRGYGYTF.

The rearrangement uses TRBV18 and TRBJ2-2, with TRBD1 matching 7 bases. The germline CDR1 and CDR2 sequences are KGHSH and LQKENI. The CDR3 is made up of 16 amino acids. J was trimmed by 6 bases and V by 0 bases; bases with no gene match: 7. CDR3 region: CASSPPSGQESGELFF. For the CDR3, the DNA is TGTGCCAGCTCACCACCCTCAGGACAGGAGTCCGGGGAGCTGTTTTTT.

The CDR3 sequence is CASSLAGTGEETQYF. For the CDR3, the DNA is TGTGCCAGCAGCTTAGCGGGGACAGGGGAAGAGACCCAGTACTTC. This chain connects TRBV7-2 to TRBJ2-5; TRBD1 matches at 10 bases. V gave up 0 bases and J gave up 3 bases; unmatched junction bases: 1. The CDR3 contains 15 residues. Germline CDR1 SGHTA, CDR2 FQGNSA.

V and J are TRBV7-3 and TRBJ2-2; weak D call: TRBD1 (6 bases). CDR3 length: 16 amino acids. Germline V gene data show CDR1 as SGHTA and CDR2 as FQGTGA. V gave up 1 base and J gave up 2 bases, with 11 bases separating them. This chain's CDR3 is CASSLNGGSNTGELFF. The DNA of the CDR3 is TGTGCCAGCAGCTTAAATGGGGGCAGTAACACCGGGGAGCTGTTTTTT.

The rearrangement uses TRBV6-6 and TRBJ1-6, with unresolved D. CDR1 is MNHNY, CDR2 SVGAGI, per germline (reference sequence). The V end was cut by 4 bases, the J end by 9 bases, with 10 bases between. There are 13 residues in the CDR3. This chain's CDR3 is CASSLDVISPLHF. For the CDR3, the DNA is TGTGCCAGCAGTTTGGACGTGATTTCACCCCTCCACTTT.

This clone was recorded once. The genes are TRBV30 and TRBJ1-6; D is undetermined. Germline V lookup: CDR1 GTSNPN, CDR2 SVGIG (reference sequence). V lost 0 bases, J lost 0 bases, and 12 bases lay in between. The CDR3 contains 17 residues. CDR3: CAWSVLGGYSYNSPLHF. As DNA, the CDR3 is TGTGCCTGGAGTGTACTAGGAGGGTACTCCTATAATTCACCCCTCCACTTT.

In nucleotides, the CDR3 is TGCGCCAGCAGCTTGGGTGGAGTCCAAGAGACCCAGTACTTC. Amino acid sequence: CASSLGGVQETQYF. V and J are TRBV5-1 and TRBJ2-5, with D unclear. The CDR3 contains 14 residues. Trimming took off 0 bases at V and 1 base at J, with 7 bases between the two ends. Looked up from germline, CDR1 is SGHRS and CDR2 is YFSETQ.

This chain connects TRBV9 to TRBJ1-3; D is uncertain. The CDR3 consists of 15 residues. Trimming left V 0 bases short and J 1 base short, with 8 bases between. Germline CDR1 and CDR2: SGDLS and YYNGEE. The CDR3: CASSVEVQSGNTIYF. The CDR3 DNA reads as TGTGCCAGCAGCGTAGAAGTTCAATCTGGAAACACCATATATTTT.

This chain joins TRBV5-1 and TRBJ2-5, with TRBD2 matching 7 bases. In germline, CDR1 is SGHRS, CDR2 YFSETQ. V lost 0 bases, J lost 7 bases, and 9 bases stayed unmatched. The CDR3 consists of 15 residues. The CDR3 DNA sequence: TGCGCCAGCAGCTTGGGAGTAGCGGGCACCATGACCCAGTACTTC. This codes for CASSLGVAGTMTQYF.

This clone was counted a single time. CDR3 protein: CASSLQPENYGYTF. The CDR3 DNA reads TGCGCCAGCAGCTTGCAACCGGAGAACTATGGCTACACCTTC. The chain links TRBV5-1 to TRBJ1-2; no reliable D call. The CDR3 sequence is 14 residues long. V shed 1 base and J shed 2 bases, with 9 bases lying between them. The germline V gene has CDR1 SGHRS and CDR2 YFSETQ.

This chain connects TRBV19 to TRBJ2-6, with unresolved D. V was trimmed by 5 bases and J by 0 bases, leaving 8 bases between them. Germline V CDR1 and CDR2: LNHDA, SQIVND (reference sequence). The CDR3 contains 15 residues. The CDR3: CASSLISSGANVLTF. CDR3 sequence (DNA): TGTGCCAGTAGTCTCATTAGCTCTGGGGCCAACGTCCTGACTTTC.

The V call is TRBV11-3, the J call TRBJ2-2; 7 positions match TRBD2. V lost 1 base, J lost 4 bases, and 6 bases stayed unmatched. Germline V gene data show CDR1 as SGHNT and CDR2 as YENEEA. CDR3 length: 16 amino acids. The chain's CDR3 is CASSLVPAGPTGELFF. The CDR3 DNA follows: TGTGCCAGCAGCTTAGTTCCAGCGGGGCCCACCGGGGAGCTGTTTTTT.

The sample holds one count of this clone. This chain uses TRBV9 with TRBJ2-7; D not resolved. The CDR3 is 14 residues long. CDR1 is SGDLS and CDR2 is YYNGEE in the germline V gene. The V and J ends lost 1 base and 3 bases respectively, with 11 bases between them. For the CDR3, the DNA is TGTGCCAGCAGCGTAACAAGAGTCAGCTACGAGCAGTACTTC. Protein sequence: CASSVTRVSYEQYF.

The chain combines TRBV7-3 with TRBJ1-2; 7 nucleotides agree with TRBD1. Trimming removed 3 bases from V and 4 bases from J; junction bases left unmatched: 5. Germline V CDR1 and CDR2: SGHTA, FQGTGA. This CDR3 spans 14 amino acids. CDR3 protein: CASSLYRGTYGYTF. Written as DNA, the CDR3 is TGTGCCAGCAGCTTGTACAGGGGTACCTATGGCTACACCTTC. Variable domain in full (rest from reference TRBV7-3 and TRBJ1-2): GAGVSQTPSNKVTEKGKYVELRCDPISGHTALYWYRQSLGQGPEFLIYFQGTGAADDSGLPNDRFFAVRPEGSVSTLKIQRTERGDSAVYLCASSLYRGTYGYTFGSGTRLTVV.

The chain couples TRBV7-2 to TRBJ2-1; unclear D gene. The V end was cut by 5 bases, the J end by 9 bases, with 8 bases between. The CDR3 sequence is 11 residues long. Per germline, CDR1 SGHTA and CDR2 FQGNSA. As DNA, the CDR3 is TGTGCCAGCAGCGTGAGGAGTGAGCAGTTCTTC. Its protein is CASSVRSEQFF.

The rearrangement joins TRBV6-6 to TRBJ2-1; D is ambiguous. Looked up from germline, CDR1 is MNHNY and CDR2 is SVGAGI (reference sequence). The CDR3 runs 15 residues. Trimming removed 2 bases from V and 0 bases from J, with 8 bases in between. The CDR3 DNA sequence: TGTGCCAGCAGTTACGAAAGGCCCTCCTACAATGAGCAGTTCTTC. It encodes CASSYERPSYNEQFF.

The CDR3 sequence: CASSLVSGRGNYGYTF. DNA of the CDR3: TGTGCCAGCAGCTTGGTCTCGGGCAGGGGGAACTATGGCTACACCTTC. V gene TRBV5-6 combines with J gene TRBJ1-2, with 7 bases fitting TRBD1. After removal of 0 bases from V and 2 bases from J, the junction contained 7 bases not matched to a gene. The CDR3 spans 16 residues. Germline V gene data show CDR1 as SGHDT and CDR2 as YYEEEE.

The rearrangement links TRBV30 to TRBJ1-2; 7 positions match TRBD1. The CDR3 covers 13 residues. The germline V gene encodes CDR1 GTSNPN and CDR2 SVGIG (reference sequence). Losses at the gene ends were 4 bases for V and 2 bases for J; bases not matched to a gene: 4. This chain's CDR3 is CAWNLGQNYGYTF. CDR3 in DNA: TGTGCCTGGAACTTGGGACAGAACTATGGCTACACCTTC.

V and J are TRBV18 and TRBJ1-2; no reliable D call. V dropped 2 bases and J dropped 0 bases, with 10 bases sitting between them. This CDR3 region has 15 residues. From germline, CDR1 is KGHSH and CDR2 LQKENI. The CDR3 coding sequence is TGTGCCAGCTCACCAGAGAAGAGCCCTAACTATGGCTACACCTTC. This translates into CASSPEKSPNYGYTF.

This clone has just one count. V is TRBV5-5 and J is TRBJ1-5, with a weak D call TRBD1 (5 bases). V lost 2 bases to trimming and J lost 9 bases, with 21 bases between them. The CDR3 totals 16 residues. In germline, CDR1 is SGHKS, CDR2 YYEKEE (reference sequence). CDR3 coding DNA: TGTGCCAGCAGCTTCTTCGCTAACCCCGGGGGGGGGCCCCAGCATTTT. This sequence encodes CASSFFANPGGGPQHF.